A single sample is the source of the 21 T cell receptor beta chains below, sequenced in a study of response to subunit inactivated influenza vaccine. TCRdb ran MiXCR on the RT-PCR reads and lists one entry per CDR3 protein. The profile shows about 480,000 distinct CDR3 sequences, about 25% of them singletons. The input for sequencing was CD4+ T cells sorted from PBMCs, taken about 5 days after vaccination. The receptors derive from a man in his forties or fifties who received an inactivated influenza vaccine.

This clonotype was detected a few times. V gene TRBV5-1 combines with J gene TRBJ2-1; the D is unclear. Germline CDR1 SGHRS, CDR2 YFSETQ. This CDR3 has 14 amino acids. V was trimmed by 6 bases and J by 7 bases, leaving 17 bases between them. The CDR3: CASTKDSTRNEQFF. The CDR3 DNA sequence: TGCGCCAGCACCAAGGATAGCACCCGAAATGAGCAGTTCTTC.

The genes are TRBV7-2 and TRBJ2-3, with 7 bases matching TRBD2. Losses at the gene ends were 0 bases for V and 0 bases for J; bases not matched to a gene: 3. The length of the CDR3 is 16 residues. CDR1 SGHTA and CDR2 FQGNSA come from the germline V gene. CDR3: CASSLAGRWSTDTQYF. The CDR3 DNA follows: TGTGCCAGCAGCTTAGCCGGGAGGTGGAGCACAGATACGCAGTATTTT.

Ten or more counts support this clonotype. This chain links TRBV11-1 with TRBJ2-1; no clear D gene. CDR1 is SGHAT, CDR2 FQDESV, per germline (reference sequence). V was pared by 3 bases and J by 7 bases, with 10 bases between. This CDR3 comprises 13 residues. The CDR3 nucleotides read TGTGCCAGCAGCTTTCTTCAGGCGAATGAGCAGTTCTTC. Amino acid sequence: CASSFLQANEQFF.

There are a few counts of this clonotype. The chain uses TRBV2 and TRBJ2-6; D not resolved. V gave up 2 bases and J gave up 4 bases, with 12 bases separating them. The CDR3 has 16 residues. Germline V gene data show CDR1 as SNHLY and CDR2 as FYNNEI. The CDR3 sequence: CASSELGQSGANVLTF. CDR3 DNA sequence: TGTGCCAGCAGTGAACTCGGCCAGTCGGGGGCCAACGTCCTGACTTTC.

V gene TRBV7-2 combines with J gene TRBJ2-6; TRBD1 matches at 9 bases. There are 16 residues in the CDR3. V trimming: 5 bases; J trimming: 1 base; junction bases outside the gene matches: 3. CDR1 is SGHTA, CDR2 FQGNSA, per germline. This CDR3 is CASSAGQGSGANVLTF. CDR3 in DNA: TGTGCCAGCAGCGCCGGACAGGGGTCTGGGGCCAACGTCCTGACTTTC.

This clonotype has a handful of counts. CDR3 protein: CASSFPAGELFF. DNA of the CDR3: TGTGCCAGCAGTTTTCCGGCGGGGGAGCTGTTTTTT. The chain carries TRBV12-3 or TRBV12-4 and TRBJ2-2; no definite D call. The V end lost 3 bases, the J end lost 8 bases, and 7 bases lay between the germline ends. This CDR3 is built from 12 residues.

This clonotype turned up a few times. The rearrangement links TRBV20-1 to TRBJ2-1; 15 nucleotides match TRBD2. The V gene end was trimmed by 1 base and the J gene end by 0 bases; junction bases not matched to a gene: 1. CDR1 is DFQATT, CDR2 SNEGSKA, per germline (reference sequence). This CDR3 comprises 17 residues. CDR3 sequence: CSARGGLAGGSYNEQFF. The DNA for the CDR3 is TGCAGTGCTAGAGGGGGACTAGCGGGAGGCTCCTACAATGAGCAGTTCTTC.

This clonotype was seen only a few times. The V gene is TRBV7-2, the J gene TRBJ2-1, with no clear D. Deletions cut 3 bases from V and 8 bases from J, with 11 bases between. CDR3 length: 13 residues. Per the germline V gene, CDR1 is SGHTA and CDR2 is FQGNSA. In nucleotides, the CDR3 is TGTGCCAGCAGCTTTACTGATAGGTATGAGCAGTTCTTC. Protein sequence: CASSFTDRYEQFF.

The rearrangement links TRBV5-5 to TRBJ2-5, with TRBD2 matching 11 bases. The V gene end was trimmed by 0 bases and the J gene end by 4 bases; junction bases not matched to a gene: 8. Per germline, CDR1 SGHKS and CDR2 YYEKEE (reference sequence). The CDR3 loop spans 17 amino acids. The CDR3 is CASSLATGTSGRETQYF. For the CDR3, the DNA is TGTGCCAGCAGCTTGGCAACCGGCACTAGCGGGAGAGAGACCCAGTACTTC. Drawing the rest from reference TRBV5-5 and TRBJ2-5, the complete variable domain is DAGVTQSPTHLIKTRGQQVTLRCSPISGHKSVSWYQQVLGQGPQFIFQYYEKEERGRGNFPDRFSARQFPNYSSELNVNALLLGDSALYLCASSLATGTSGRETQYFGPGTRLLVL.

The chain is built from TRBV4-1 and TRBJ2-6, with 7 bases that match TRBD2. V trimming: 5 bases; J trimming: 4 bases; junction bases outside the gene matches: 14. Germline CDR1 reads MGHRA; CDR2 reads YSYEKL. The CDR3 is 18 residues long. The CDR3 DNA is TGCGCCAGCAGCGGACGGGGGGTTCGCCTTTTCGGGGCCAACGTCCTGACTTTC. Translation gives CASSGRGVRLFGANVLTF.

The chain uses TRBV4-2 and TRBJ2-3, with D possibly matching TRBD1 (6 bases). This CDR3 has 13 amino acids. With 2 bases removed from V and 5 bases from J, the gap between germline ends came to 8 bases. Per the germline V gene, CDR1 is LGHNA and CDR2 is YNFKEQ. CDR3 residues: CASSQSGEDTQYF. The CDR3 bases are TGTGCCAGCAGCCAATCAGGGGAAGATACGCAGTATTTT.

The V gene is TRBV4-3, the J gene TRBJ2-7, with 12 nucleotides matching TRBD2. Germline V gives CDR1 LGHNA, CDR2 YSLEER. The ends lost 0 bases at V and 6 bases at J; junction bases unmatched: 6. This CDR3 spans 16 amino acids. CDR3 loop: CASSQEATSGRSEQYF. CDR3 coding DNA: TGCGCCAGCAGCCAAGAGGCCACTAGCGGGAGGAGCGAGCAGTACTTC.

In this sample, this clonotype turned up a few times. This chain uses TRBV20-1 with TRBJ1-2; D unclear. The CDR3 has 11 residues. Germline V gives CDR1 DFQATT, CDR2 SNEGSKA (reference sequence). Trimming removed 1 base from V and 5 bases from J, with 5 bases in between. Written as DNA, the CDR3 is TGCAGTGCTAGAGCGGCTTATGGCTACACCTTC. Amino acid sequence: CSARAAYGYTF.

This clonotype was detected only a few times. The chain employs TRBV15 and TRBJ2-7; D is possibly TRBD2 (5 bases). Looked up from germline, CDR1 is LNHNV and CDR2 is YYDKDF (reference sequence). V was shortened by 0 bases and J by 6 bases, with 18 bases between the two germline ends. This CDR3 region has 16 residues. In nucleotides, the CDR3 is TGTGCCACCAGCAGAGATCTTGCGGGCTTTTTTTCCGAGCAGTACTTC. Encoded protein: CATSRDLAGFFSEQYF.

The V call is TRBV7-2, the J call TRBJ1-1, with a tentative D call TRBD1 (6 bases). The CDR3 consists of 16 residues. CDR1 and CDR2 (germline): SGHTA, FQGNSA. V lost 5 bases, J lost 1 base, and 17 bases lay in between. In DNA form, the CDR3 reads TGTGCCAGCAGCAGAACCCCCAGGGGAGCGAACACTGAAGCTTTCTTT. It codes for CASSRTPRGANTEAFF.

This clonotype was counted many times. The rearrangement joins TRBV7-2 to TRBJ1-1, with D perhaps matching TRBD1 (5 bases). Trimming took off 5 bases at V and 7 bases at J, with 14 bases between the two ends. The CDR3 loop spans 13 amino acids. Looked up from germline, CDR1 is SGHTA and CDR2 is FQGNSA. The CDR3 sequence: CASSLQGLGEAFF. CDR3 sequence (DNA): TGTGCCAGCAGCCTCCAGGGTCTAGGTGAAGCTTTCTTT. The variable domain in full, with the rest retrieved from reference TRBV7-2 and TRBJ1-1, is GAGVSQSPSNKVTEKGKDVELRCDPISGHTALYWYRQSLGQGLEFLIYFQGNSAPDKSGLPSDRFSAERTGGSVSTLTIQRTQQEDSAVYLCASSLQGLGEAFFGQGTRLTVV.

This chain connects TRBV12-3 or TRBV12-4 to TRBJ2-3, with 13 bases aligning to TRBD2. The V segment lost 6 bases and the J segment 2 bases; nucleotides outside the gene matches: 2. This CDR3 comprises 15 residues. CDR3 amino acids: CASRGTSGVTDTQYF. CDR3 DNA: TGTGCCAGCAGGGGGACTAGCGGGGTCACAGATACGCAGTATTTT.

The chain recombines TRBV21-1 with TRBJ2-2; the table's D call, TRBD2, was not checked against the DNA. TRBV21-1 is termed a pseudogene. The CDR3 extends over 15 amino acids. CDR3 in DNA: TGTGCCAGCAGCAAAGGGACTAGTAGAACCGGGGAGCTGTTTTTT. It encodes CASSKGTSRTGELFF.

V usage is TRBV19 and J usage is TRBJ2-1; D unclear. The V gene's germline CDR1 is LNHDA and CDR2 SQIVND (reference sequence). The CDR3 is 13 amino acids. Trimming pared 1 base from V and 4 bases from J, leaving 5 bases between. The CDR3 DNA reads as TGTGCCAGTAGTATAGGCAGGTACAATGAGCAGTTCTTC. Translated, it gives CASSIGRYNEQFF.

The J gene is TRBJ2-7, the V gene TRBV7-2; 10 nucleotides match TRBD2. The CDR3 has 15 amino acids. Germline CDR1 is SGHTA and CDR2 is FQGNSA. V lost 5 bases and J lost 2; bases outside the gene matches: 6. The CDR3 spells CASSPSGGFTYEQYF. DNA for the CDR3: TGTGCCAGCAGCCCTAGCGGGGGCTTTACCTACGAGCAGTACTTC.

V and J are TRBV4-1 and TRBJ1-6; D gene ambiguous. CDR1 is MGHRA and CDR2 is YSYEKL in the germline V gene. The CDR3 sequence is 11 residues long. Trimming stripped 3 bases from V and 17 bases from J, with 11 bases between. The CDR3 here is CASSHGVPVHF. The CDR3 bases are TGCGCCAGCAGCCACGGGGTCCCGGTCCACTTT.